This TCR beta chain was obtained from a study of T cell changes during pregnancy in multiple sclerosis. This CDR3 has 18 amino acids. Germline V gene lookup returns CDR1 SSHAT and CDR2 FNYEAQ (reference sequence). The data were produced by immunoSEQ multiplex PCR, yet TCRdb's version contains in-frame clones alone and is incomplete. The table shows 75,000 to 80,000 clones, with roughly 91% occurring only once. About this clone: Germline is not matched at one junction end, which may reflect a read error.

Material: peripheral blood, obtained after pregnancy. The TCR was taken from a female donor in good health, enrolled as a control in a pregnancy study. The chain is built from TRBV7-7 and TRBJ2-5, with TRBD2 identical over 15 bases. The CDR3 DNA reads TGTGCTAGCAGCCCGGGACTAGCGGGGGGCCTCAGGAAGGAGACCCAGTACTTC. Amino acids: CASSPGLAGGLRKETQYF.